This T cell receptor (beta chain) comes out of a study of CD8 T cells in ankylosing spondylitis. Whole-study findings and limits: The authors found the disease-linked clones to be CD8+ and relatively rare in peripheral blood. Typical of ankylosing spondylitis blood, it appeared, was a TCR beta motif of roughly eight highly homologous variants.

The CDR3 loop spans 14 amino acids. The V gene lost 5 bases and the J gene lost 0 bases, with 10 bases spanning the gap. Per the germline V gene, CDR1 is SGHTA and CDR2 is FQGNSA. In making TCR beta libraries, quantitative 5'-RACE with molecular barcodes was used. One entry per CDR3 protein, called by TCRdb with MiXCR from the 5' RACE reads. The sample lists hundreds of thousands of distinct CDR3 sequences, more than 15% occurring once. A word on this clonotype: Its target is unknown.

The chain is built from TRBV7-2 and TRBJ1-2; a possible D gene is TRBD1 (6 bases). This TCR came from a male donor with ankylosing spondylitis. Sequencing input: blood, either unsorted or a sorted T cell fraction (not recorded which). CDR3 loop: CASSTTGSNYGYTF. CDR3 in DNA: TGTGCCAGCAGCACCACAGGGTCTAACTATGGCTACACCTTC.